These T cell receptor beta chains were read from a single sample in a study of T cells after yellow fever vaccination. One entry per CDR3 protein results from TCRdb running MiXCR on the 5' RACE reads. The data show 60,000 to 95,000 distinct CDR3 sequences, around 7.1% seen once. Sequenced here: CD8+ T cells sorted from PBMCs, sampled less than 11 days after the first yellow fever vaccination. Every receptor here comes from a man younger than 35 who received the YFV17D yellow fever vaccine. The CDR3 runs from the conserved cysteine through the conserved F or W.

CDR3aa: CATGDRLTNEKLFF; v_gene: TRBV6-1; j_gene: TRBJ1-4
CDR3aa: CASRHRVLRSTGELFF; v_gene: TRBV2; j_gene: TRBJ2-2
CDR3aa: CASSLAQGSDTQYF; v_gene: TRBV5-6; j_gene: TRBJ2-3
CDR3aa: CASSLGLAGGPHNEQFF; v_gene: TRBV7-9; j_gene: TRBJ2-1
CDR3aa: CASSLGPEMSDGYTF; v_gene: TRBV7-2; j_gene: TRBJ1-2
CDR3aa: CASSGLQNEKLFF; v_gene: TRBV4-1; j_gene: TRBJ1-4
CDR3aa: CASSQVGTGILNEQFF; v_gene: TRBV4-3; j_gene: TRBJ2-1
CDR3aa: CASSPRGEETQYF; v_gene: TRBV12-3/TRBV12-4; j_gene: TRBJ2-5
CDR3aa: CASSEPGQGANSPLHF; v_gene: TRBV6-1; j_gene: TRBJ1-6
CDR3aa: CASSQDSPANSGNTIYF; v_gene: TRBV4-3; j_gene: TRBJ1-3
CDR3aa: CASSLSPGLNTEAFF; v_gene: TRBV27; j_gene: TRBJ1-1
CDR3aa: CASVGMNTEAFF; v_gene: TRBV6-6; j_gene: TRBJ1-1
CDR3aa: CASSVDRGEQYF; v_gene: TRBV25-1; j_gene: TRBJ2-7
CDR3aa: CASSAGRGNTIYF; v_gene: TRBV9; j_gene: TRBJ1-3
CDR3aa: CASSPKEGEQETQYF; v_gene: TRBV7-9; j_gene: TRBJ2-5
CDR3aa: CASSWGQGYEQYF; v_gene: TRBV7-2; j_gene: TRBJ2-7
CDR3aa: CASSFDLYGYTF; v_gene: TRBV12-3/TRBV12-4; j_gene: TRBJ1-2
CDR3aa: CASSLTSGWSGETQYF; v_gene: TRBV7-8; j_gene: TRBJ2-5
CDR3aa: CASSDSRNSLNYGYTF; v_gene: TRBV6-4; j_gene: TRBJ1-2
CDR3aa: CASSETGGPYNEQFF; v_gene: TRBV6-1; j_gene: TRBJ2-1
CDR3aa: CASSLQDYNSPLHF; v_gene: TRBV7-9; j_gene: TRBJ1-6